The count of the clone carrying this T cell receptor beta chain is one. This sample is drawn from a study of T cell changes during pregnancy in multiple sclerosis. Assay: immunoSEQ multiplex PCR; the TCRdb copy retains only in-frame clones and omits some. The sample comprises 15,000 to 25,000 clones, roughly 87% of which are singletons, and approximately 8% rests with the top ten. The TCR comes from a female donor in good health, enrolled as a control in a pregnancy study. The specimen was CD8+ T cells from peripheral blood mononuclear cells, collected in the second trimester of pregnancy.

The CDR3 spells CATRARTSGPKLFF. For the CDR3, the DNA is TGTGCCACCAGAGCCCGGACTAGCGGACCAAAGTTGTTCTTC. The rearrangement uses TRBV15 and TRBJ2-1; 10 bases fit TRBD2. This CDR3 has 14 amino acids. In germline, CDR1 is LNHNV, CDR2 YYDKDF (reference sequence). V shed 6 bases, J shed 15 bases, and the junction held 14 bases outside the gene matches.